The present T cell receptor beta chain was sequenced within a study of PD-L1 blockade in urothelial cancer. Time point reported: pretreatment peripheral blood. Produced via immunoSEQ multiplex PCR; TCRdb's table is partial and in-frame only. The table shows some 40,000 clones, with about 88% occurring only once. The CDR3 covers 12 residues. Germline-derived CDR1 and CDR2 are SQVTM and ANQGSEA. V gave up 7 bases and J gave up 5 bases, with 11 bases separating them. The chain is built from TRBV29-1 and TRBJ1-4; TRBD1 is a possible D gene (5 bases). The material sequenced was PBMCs, taken around atezolizumab (anti-PD-L1) treatment. This receptor was identified in a donor older than 35 with urothelial cancer. The CDR3 DNA reads as TGCAGCGCCCGGGGGGAGAATGAAAAACTGTTTTTT. Translated, it gives CSARGENEKLFF.